This T cell receptor (beta chain) came from a study of CD8 T cells in ankylosing spondylitis (dated by TCRdb to the late 2010s). With respect to the entire study: To find TCR variants linked to disease, the study profiled T cell receptor beta repertoires in ankylosing spondylitis patients and healthy donors. The full study cohort comprised about 25 ankylosing spondylitis patients and 110 or so healthy donors. Peripheral blood samples were taken, and synovial fluid was additionally collected from ankylosing spondylitis patients.

About this clonotype itself: What antigen it recognizes has not been identified. Base qualities are not recorded, but no much larger clone differs from it by a single base.

This sample was sequenced with an Illumina HiSeq 2500. Quantitative 5'-RACE with molecular barcodes was used to prepare TCR beta libraries. On the authors' methods: Disease-linked TCR variants were identified with a new computational method built on a probabilistic model of VDJ rearrangement. TCRdb trimmed the raw reads at Q25, called clones with MiXCR and kept productive beta chains. When rows share a CDR3 protein, they turn into one entry using the most common DNA and genes. These V and J calls are TCRdb output, not the study's own analysis. The sample includes fewer than 400,000 distinct CDR3 sequences, with more than 20% observed a single time. The ten largest account for 15% to 20% of the sample. CDR3 length: 15 amino acids, cysteine to phenylalanine. The only DNA kept is the CDR3, 45 bases in frame from the first base. From V the trimming removes 4 bases and from J it removes 5 bases, while the gene matches leave 7 bases of the junction unaccounted for. Reading the germline V gene gives CDR1 SGHRS and CDR2 YFSETQ.

The full study reports these points: A TCR beta motif made up of seven or eight highly homologous amino acid variants appeared to be characteristic of blood from ankylosing spondylitis patients. The disease-linked clones showed a CD8+ phenotype and occurred at relatively low frequencies in peripheral blood. The disease-linked clones were reported as significantly enriched in matched synovial fluid samples from ankylosing spondylitis patients. Some motif variants had previously been reported in the synovial fluid and blood of reactive arthritis patients, which suggests shared mechanisms of disease initiation.

The receptor's source is a male donor with ankylosing spondylitis. The sequence joins TRBV5-1 to TRBJ2-2, with 8 central nucleotides matching TRBD1. The sample was blood, either unsorted or a sorted T cell fraction (not recorded which). CDR3 region: CASSGRGRWTGELFF. The nucleotide sequence is TGCGCCAGCAGCGGCAGGGGGCGGTGGACCGGGGAGCTGTTTTTT.